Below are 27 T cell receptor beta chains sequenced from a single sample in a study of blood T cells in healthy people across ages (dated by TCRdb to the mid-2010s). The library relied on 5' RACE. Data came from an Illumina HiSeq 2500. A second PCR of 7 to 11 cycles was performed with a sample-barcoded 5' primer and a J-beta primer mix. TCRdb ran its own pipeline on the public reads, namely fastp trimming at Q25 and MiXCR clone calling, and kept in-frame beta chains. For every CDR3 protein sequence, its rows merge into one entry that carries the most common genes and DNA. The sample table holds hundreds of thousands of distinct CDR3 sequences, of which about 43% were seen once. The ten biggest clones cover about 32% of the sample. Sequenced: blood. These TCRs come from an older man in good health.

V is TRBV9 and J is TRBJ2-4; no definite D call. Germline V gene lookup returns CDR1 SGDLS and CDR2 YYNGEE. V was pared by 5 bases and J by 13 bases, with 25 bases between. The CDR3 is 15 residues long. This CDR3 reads CASSADGSTYNEQYF. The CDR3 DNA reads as TGTGCCAGCAGTGCCGACGGGTCAACTTACAATGAGCAGTACTTC.

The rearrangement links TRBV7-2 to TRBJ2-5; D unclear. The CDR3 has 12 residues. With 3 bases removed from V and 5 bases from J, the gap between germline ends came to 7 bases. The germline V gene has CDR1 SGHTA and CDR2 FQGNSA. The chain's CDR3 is CASSFDWETQYF. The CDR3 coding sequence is TGTGCCAGCAGCTTTGATTGGGAGACCCAGTACTTC.

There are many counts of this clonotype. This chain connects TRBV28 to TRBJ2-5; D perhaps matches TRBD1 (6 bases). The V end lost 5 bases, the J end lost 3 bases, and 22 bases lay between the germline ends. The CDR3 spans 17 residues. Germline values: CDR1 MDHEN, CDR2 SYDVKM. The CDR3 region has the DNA TGTGCCAGCAGTCCAAAACCGACAGGCATATCGAAAGAGACCCAGTACTTC. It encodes CASSPKPTGISKETQYF.

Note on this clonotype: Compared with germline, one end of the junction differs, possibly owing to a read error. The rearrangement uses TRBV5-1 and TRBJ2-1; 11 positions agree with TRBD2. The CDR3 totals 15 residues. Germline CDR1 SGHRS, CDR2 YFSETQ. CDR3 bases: TGCGCCAGCAGTCTAGCGGGGGGAAACTACAATAAGCAGTTCTTC. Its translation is CASSLAGGNYNKQFF.

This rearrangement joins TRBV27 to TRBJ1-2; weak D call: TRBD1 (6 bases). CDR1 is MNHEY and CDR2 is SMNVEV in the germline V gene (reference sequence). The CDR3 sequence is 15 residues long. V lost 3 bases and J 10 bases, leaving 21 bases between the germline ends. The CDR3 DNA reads TGTGCCAGCAGTTTCGGGGGGACGACAGGATCTCACTACACCTTC. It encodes CASSFGGTTGSHYTF.

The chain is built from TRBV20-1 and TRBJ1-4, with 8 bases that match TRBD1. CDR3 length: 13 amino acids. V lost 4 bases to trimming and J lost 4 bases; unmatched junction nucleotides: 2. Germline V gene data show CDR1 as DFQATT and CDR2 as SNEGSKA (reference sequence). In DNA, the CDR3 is TGCAGTGCTATCGACAGGGGTAATGAAAAACTGTTTTTT. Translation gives CSAIDRGNEKLFF.

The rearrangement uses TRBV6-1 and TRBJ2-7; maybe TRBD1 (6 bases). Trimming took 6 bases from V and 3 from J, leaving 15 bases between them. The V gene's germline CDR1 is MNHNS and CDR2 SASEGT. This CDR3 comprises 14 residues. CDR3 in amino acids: CASRRQAGDYEQYF. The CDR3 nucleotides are TGTGCCAGCAGAAGACAGGCAGGGGACTACGAGCAGTACTTC.

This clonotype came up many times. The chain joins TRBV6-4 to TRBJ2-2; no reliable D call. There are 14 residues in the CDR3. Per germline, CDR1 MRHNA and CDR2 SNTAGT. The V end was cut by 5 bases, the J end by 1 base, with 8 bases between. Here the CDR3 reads CASSLEENTGELFF. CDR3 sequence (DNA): TGTGCCAGCAGTCTTGAGGAGAACACCGGGGAGCTGTTTTTT.

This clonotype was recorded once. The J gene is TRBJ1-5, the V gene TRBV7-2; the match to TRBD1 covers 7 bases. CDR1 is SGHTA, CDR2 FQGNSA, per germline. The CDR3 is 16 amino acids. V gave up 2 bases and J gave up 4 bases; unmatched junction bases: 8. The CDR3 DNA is TGTGCCAGCAGCTTATCGGTTCAGACAGGGAATCAGCCCCAGCATTTT. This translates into CASSLSVQTGNQPQHF.

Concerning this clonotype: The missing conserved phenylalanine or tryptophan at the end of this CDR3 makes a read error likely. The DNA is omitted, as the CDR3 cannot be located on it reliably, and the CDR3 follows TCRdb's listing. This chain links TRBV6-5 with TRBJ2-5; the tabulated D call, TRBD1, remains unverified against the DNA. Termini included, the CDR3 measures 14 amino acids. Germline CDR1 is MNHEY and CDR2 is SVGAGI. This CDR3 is CASSTTGCSYTFGS.

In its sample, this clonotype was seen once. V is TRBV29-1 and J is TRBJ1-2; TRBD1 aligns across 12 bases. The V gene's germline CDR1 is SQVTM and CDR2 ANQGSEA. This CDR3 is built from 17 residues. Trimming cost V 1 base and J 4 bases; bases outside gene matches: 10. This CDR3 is CSVEASPGQGAGYGYTF. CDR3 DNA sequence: TGCAGCGTTGAAGCATCCCCGGGACAGGGGGCAGGCTATGGCTACACCTTC.

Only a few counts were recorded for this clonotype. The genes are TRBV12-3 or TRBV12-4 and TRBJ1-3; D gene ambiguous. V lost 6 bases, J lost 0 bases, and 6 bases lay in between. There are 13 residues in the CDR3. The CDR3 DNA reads TGTGCCAGCAGGCACAACTCTGGAAACACCATATATTTT. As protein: CASRHNSGNTIYF.

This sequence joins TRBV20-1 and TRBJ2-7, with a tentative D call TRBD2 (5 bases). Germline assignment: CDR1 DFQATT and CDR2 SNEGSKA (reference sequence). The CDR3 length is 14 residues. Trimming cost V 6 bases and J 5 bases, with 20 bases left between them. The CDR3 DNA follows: TGCAGTGCCCCTTCCGGGTACGGGGTCAACGAGCAGTACTTC. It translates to CSAPSGYGVNEQYF.

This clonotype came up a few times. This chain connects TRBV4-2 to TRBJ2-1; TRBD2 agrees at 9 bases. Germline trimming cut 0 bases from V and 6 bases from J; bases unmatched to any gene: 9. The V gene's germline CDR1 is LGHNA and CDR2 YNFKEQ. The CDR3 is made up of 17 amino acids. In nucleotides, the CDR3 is TGTGCCAGCAGCCAAGATGGTAGCGGGAGTCTTGGCAATGAGCAGTTCTTC. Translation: CASSQDGSGSLGNEQFF.

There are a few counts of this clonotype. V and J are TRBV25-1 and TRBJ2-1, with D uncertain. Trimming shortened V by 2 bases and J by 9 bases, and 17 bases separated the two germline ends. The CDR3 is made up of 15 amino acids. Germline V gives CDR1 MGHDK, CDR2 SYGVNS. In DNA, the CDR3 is TGTGCCAGCAGTGAAGTGGGAATCCAATACCGTGAGCAGTTCTTC. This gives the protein CASSEVGIQYREQFF.

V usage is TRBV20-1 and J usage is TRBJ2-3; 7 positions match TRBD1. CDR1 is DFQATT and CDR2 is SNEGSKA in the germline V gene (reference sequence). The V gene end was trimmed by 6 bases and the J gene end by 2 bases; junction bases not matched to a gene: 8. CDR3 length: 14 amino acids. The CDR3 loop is CSADAGQATDTQYF. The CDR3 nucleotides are TGCAGTGCCGACGCAGGACAGGCCACAGATACGCAGTATTTT.

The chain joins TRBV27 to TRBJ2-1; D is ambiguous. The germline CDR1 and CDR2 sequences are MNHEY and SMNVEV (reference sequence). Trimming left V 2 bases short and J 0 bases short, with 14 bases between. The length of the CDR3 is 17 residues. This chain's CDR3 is CASSLRRPSSSYNEQFF. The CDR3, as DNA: TGTGCCAGCAGTTTACGGCGGCCCAGCAGCTCCTACAATGAGCAGTTCTTC.

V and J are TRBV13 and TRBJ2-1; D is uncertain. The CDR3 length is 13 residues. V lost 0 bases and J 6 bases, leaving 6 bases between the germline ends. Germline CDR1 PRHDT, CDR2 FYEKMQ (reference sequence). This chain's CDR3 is CASSLGWSNEQFF. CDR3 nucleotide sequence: TGTGCCAGCAGCTTAGGGTGGAGCAATGAGCAGTTCTTC.

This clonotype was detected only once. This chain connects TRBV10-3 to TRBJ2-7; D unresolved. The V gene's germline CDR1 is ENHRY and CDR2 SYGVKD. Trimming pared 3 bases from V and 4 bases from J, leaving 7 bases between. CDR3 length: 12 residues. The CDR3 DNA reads TGTGCCATCAGTGACCTAGTTTACGAGCAGTACTTC. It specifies CAISDLVYEQYF.

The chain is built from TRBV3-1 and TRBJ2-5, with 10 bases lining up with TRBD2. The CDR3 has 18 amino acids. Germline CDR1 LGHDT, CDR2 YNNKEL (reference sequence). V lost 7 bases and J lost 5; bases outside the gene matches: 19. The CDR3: CASTKRGVSGRPRETQYF. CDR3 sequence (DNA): TGTGCCAGCACCAAAAGGGGGGTTAGCGGGAGGCCTCGGGAGACCCAGTACTTC.

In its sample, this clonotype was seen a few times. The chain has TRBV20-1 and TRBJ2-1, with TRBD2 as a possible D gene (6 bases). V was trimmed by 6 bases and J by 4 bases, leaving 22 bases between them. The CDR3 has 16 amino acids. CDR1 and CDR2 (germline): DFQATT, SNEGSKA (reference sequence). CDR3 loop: CSAKHMEGGLYNEQFF. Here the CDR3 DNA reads TGCAGTGCCAAACACATGGAGGGCGGGCTGTACAATGAGCAGTTCTTC.

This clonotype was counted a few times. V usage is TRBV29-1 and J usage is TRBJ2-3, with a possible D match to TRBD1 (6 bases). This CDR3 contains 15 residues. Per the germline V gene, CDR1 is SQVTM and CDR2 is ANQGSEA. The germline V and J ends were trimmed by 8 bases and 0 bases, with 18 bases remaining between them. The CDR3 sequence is CSSSSRGSSTDTQYF. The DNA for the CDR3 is TGCAGCTCGAGTAGTAGGGGGTCTAGCACAGATACGCAGTATTTT.

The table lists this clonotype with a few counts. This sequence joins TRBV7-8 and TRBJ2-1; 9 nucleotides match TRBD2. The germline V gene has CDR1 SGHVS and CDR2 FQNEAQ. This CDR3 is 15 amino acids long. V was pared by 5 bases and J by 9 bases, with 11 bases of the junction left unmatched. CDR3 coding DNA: TGTGCCAGCAGCCCGATAGCGGGGGTCACGTTTGAGCAGTTCTTC. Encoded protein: CASSPIAGVTFEQFF.

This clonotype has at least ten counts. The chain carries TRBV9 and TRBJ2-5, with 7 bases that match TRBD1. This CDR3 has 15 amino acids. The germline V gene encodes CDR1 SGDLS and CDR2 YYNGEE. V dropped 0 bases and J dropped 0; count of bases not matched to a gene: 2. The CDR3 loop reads CASSVGGQDQETQYF. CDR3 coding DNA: TGTGCCAGCAGCGTAGGAGGACAGGACCAAGAGACCCAGTACTTC.

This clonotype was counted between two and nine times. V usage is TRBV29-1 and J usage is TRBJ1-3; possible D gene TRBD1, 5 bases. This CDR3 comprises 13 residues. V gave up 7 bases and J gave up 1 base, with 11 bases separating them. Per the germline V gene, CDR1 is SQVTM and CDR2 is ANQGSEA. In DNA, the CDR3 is TGCAGCGCCCGAGCAGGGTCTGGAAACACCATATATTTT. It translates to CSARAGSGNTIYF.

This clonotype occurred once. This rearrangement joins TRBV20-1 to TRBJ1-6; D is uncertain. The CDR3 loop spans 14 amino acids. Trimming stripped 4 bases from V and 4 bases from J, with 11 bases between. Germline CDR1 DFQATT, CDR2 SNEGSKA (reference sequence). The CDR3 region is CSATQGYYNSPLHF. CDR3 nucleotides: TGCAGTGCTACCCAAGGTTATTATAATTCACCCCTCCACTTT.

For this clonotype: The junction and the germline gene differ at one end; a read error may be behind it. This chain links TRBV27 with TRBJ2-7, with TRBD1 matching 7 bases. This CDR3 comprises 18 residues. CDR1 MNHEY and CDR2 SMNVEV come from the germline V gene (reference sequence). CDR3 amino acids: CARSFRRTGTDFSYEQYF. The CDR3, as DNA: TGTGCCCGCAGTTTTCGTAGAACCGGGACAGACTTTTCCTACGAGCAGTACTTC.